This T cell receptor (beta chain) originates from a study of shared clonotypes between healthy human individuals. CD45RO negativity and positive selection for CCR7 defined naive CD8 cells, a population that excluded terminally differentiated effector memory CD45RA+ cells. The CDR3 is made up of 15 amino acids. The J segment lost 3 bases and the V segment lost 5 bases, leaving 8 bases of the junction unmatched. Germline-derived CDR1 and CDR2 are MGHRA and YSYEKL. The assay was immunoSEQ multiplex PCR, and TCRdb's table has in-frame clones only and misses some. The sample shows approximately 650,000 clones, about 95% of them seen only once.

Sequenced input: naive CD8+ T cells sorted from blood. The chain uses TRBV4-1 and TRBJ2-7; 9 bases fit TRBD1. The sequence was collected from a woman aged 25 to 39 in good health. In nucleotides, the CDR3 is TGCGCCAGCAGCGTAGGGTGGACAGGGGACTACGAGCAGTACTTC. Translating gives CASSVGWTGDYEQYF.